These T cell receptor beta chains were read from a single sample in a study of T cells in Graves' hyperthyroidism and ophthalmopathy. TCRdb reanalysed the multiplex PCR reads using MiXCR and keeps one entry per CDR3 protein. The data hold 300,000 to 450,000 distinct CDR3 sequences, with around a sixth observed a single time. Sequenced material: blood. Receptors were obtained from a young woman with Graves' hyperthyroidism that later progressed to Graves' ophthalmopathy. The CDR3 runs from the conserved cysteine through the conserved F or W. Fields, in order: J gene, clone size, V gene, D gene, CDR3 protein, CDR3 DNA. D genes are given only for firm matches. Size tells how often a clone was seen (once, few, many) or the class of an expanded clone, and some rows leave it out.

j_call: TRBJ2-7
clone_size: .
v_call: TRBV14
d_call: .
cdr3_aa: CASSQDRLSTEQYF
cdr3_nt: TGTGCCAGCAGCCAAGATCGCCTCTCTACCGAGCAGTACTTC

j_call: TRBJ2-1
clone_size: many
v_call: TRBV7-9
d_call: TRBD2
cdr3_aa: CASSVLAGAYNEQFF
cdr3_nt: TGTGCCAGCAGCGTTTTAGCGGGGGCCTACAATGAGCAGTTCTTC

j_call: TRBJ1-2
clone_size: many
v_call: TRBV12-3/TRBV12-4
d_call: .
cdr3_aa: CASSFGRNYGYTF
cdr3_nt: TGTGCCAGCAGTTTCGGTCGGAACTATGGCTACACCTTC

j_call: TRBJ2-1
clone_size: .
v_call: TRBV25-1
d_call: .
cdr3_aa: CASSAQGVALNYNEQFF
cdr3_nt: TGTGCCAGCAGTGCCCAGGGAGTAGCCCTAAATTACAATGAGCAGTTCTTC

j_call: TRBJ2-4
clone_size: many
v_call: TRBV12-3/TRBV12-4
d_call: .
cdr3_aa: CASRAGGIQYF
cdr3_nt: TGTGCCAGCAGGGCTGGGGGCATTCAGTACTTC

j_call: TRBJ2-2
clone_size: few
v_call: TRBV12-3/TRBV12-4
d_call: TRBD1
cdr3_aa: CASSLYATGGPGELFF
cdr3_nt: TGTGCCAGCAGTTTATACGCGACAGGGGGCCCCGGGGAGCTGTTTTTT

j_call: TRBJ2-3
clone_size: .
v_call: TRBV20-1
d_call: TRBD2
cdr3_aa: CSARATSGITDTQYF
cdr3_nt: TGCAGTGCTAGAGCCACTAGCGGCATCACAGATACGCAGTATTTT

j_call: TRBJ1-6
clone_size: few
v_call: TRBV20-1
d_call: TRBD1
cdr3_aa: CSARAGDRGSPLHF
cdr3_nt: TGCAGTGCTAGAGCGGGGGACAGGGGTTCACCCCTCCACTTT

j_call: TRBJ2-7
clone_size: few
v_call: TRBV27
d_call: TRBD2
cdr3_aa: CASSLSSSGRAYEQYF
cdr3_nt: TGTGCCAGCAGTTTATCTTCTAGCGGGAGGGCCTACGAGCAGTACTTC

j_call: TRBJ2-7
clone_size: many
v_call: TRBV20-1
d_call: .
cdr3_aa: CSARVVGSDYEQYF
cdr3_nt: TGCAGTGCTAGAGTGGTAGGTAGCGACTACGAGCAGTACTTC

j_call: TRBJ2-6
clone_size: few
v_call: TRBV6-1
d_call: .
cdr3_aa: CASSDRSSGANVLTF
cdr3_nt: TGTGCCAGCAGTGATAGGAGCTCTGGGGCCAACGTCCTGACTTTC

j_call: TRBJ2-3
clone_size: many
v_call: TRBV28
d_call: .
cdr3_aa: CASLRGGTDTQYF
cdr3_nt: TGTGCCAGCCTCAGGGGGGGCACAGATACGCAGTATTTT

j_call: TRBJ2-2
clone_size: .
v_call: TRBV10-3
d_call: .
cdr3_aa: CAISEFSGELFF
cdr3_nt: TGTGCCATCAGTGAGTTCAGCGGGGAGCTGTTTTTT